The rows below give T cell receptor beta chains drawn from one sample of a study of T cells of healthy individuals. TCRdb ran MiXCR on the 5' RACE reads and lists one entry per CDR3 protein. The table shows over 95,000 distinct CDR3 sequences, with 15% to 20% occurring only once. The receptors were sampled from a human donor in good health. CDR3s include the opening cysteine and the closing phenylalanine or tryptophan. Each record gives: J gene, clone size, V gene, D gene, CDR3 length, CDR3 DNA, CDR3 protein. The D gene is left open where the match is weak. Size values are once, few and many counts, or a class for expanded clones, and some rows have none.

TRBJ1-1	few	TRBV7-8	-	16	TGTGCCAGCAGCCACACCAGAGGGCGGCGGGACACTGAAGCTTTCTTT	CASSHTRGRRDTEAFF
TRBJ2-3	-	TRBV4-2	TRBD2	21	TGTGCCAGCAGCCACGCCAACTTGCCGGGACTACTTAGCTCTAGCACAGATACGCAGTATTTT	CASSHANLPGLLSSSTDTQYF
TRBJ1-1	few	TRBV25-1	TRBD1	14	TGTGCCAGCAGTGAATGGGACAGGAACACTGAAGCTTTCTTT	CASSEWDRNTEAFF
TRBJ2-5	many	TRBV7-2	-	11	TGTGCCAGCAGCTTAGTTCAGACCCAGTACTTC	CASSLVQTQYF
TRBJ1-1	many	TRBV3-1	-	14	TGTGCCAGCAGCCAATCAGGGGCGCTGACTGAAGCTTTCTTT	CASSQSGALTEAFF
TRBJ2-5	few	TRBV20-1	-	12	TGCAGTGCGGCCCGACAGCAAGAGACCCAGTACTTC	CSAARQQETQYF
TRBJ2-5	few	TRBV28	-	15	TGTGCCAGCAGCCCCCCAGGGCATGCTGGTAAGGACCAGTACTTC	CASSPPGHAGKDQYF
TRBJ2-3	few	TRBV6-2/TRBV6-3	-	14	TGTGCCAGCAGTTACTCAGAGACAGTGAGGACGCAGTATTTT	CASSYSETVRTQYF
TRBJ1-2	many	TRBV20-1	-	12	TGCAGTGCTGAATATGGTCCGGCTGGCTACACCTTC	CSAEYGPAGYTF
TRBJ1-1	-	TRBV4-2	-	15	TGTGCCAGCAGCCAAATGACTCTTAGGAACACTGAAGCTTTCTTT	CASSQMTLRNTEAFF
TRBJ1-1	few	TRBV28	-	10	TGTGCCAGCAGGGACACTGAAGCTTTCTTT	CASRDTEAFF
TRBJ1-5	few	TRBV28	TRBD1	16	TGTGCCAGCAGTCCTACAGGGGGTAATCGCAATCAGCCCCAGCATTTT	CASSPTGGNRNQPQHF
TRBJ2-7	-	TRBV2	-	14	TGTGCCAGCAGTGACGGACCCAGGGCCTACGAGCAGTACTTC	CASSDGPRAYEQYF
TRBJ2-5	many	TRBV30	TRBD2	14	TGTGCCTGGAGGCTAGCGGGGGGCCAAGAGACCCAGTACTTC	CAWRLAGGQETQYF
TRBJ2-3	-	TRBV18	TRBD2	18	TGTGCCAGCTCACCACCCCCGACTAGCGCACCTAGCACAGATACGCAGTATTTT	CASSPPPTSAPSTDTQYF
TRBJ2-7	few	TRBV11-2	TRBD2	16	TGTGCCAGCAGCCGGAGGCTCAGGGAGGGCTCCTACGAGCAGTACTTC	CASSRRLREGSYEQYF
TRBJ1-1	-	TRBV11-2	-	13	TGTGCCAGCAGCTTACAGGGTGGCCCTGAAGCTTTCTTT	CASSLQGGPEAFF
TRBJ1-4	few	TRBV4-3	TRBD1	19	TGCGCCAGCAGGCGCCATCTCAACAGGGGCTCCTCCGGGATTGAAAAACTGTTTTTT	CASRRHLNRGSSGIEKLFF
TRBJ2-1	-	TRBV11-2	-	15	TGTGCCAGCAGCTCAGCCCGTGGGTCCTACAATGAGCAGTTCTTC	CASSSARGSYNEQFF
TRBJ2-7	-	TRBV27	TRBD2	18	TGTGCCAGCAGTTTCCGGGCCCTAAGGACTAGCGGGAGTTTTGAGCAGTACTTC	CASSFRALRTSGSFEQYF
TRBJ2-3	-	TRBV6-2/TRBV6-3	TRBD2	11	TGTGCCAGCAGCATAGCGGGCACGCAGTATTTT	CASSIAGTQYF
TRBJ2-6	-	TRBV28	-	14	TGTGCCAGCAGTTTGGCTGGTGGGGCCAACGTCCTGACTTTC	CASSLAGGANVLTF
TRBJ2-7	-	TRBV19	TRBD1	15	TGTGCCAGTAGAAAAACTGGACAGGATTACTACGAGCAGTACTTC	CASRKTGQDYYEQYF
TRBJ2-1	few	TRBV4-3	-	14	TGCGCCAGCAGCCAAGAAGGGGCCTACAATGAGCAGTTCTTC	CASSQEGAYNEQFF
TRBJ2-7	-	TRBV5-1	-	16	TGCGCCAGCAGCCCGGAGGTGGGACAATACTCCTACGAGCAGTACTTC	CASSPEVGQYSYEQYF
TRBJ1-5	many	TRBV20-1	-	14	TGCAGTGCTAGAGATCTGGGGGTCCATCAGCCCCAGCATTTT	CSARDLGVHQPQHF
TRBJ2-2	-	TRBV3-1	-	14	TGTGCCAGCAGCCAAGATGGGGGCACCGGGGAGCTGTTTTTT	CASSQDGGTGELFF
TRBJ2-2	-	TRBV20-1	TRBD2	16	TGCAGTGCTCCCGGGACTAGCGGGGGGGCTGGCGGGGAGCTGTTTTTT	CSAPGTSGGAGGELFF
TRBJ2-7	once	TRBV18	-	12	TGTGCCAGCTCACGAGAGGACTACGAGCAGTACTTC	CASSREDYEQYF
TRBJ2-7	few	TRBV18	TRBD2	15	TGTGCCAGCTCACCGGCCTCTAGCGGTTCCTACGAGCAGTACTTC	CASSPASSGSYEQYF
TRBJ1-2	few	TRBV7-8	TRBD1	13	TGTGCCAGCAGCTTAGGCAGGGGGGGAGGCTACACCTTC	CASSLGRGGGYTF
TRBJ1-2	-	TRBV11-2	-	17	TGTGCCAGCAGCTTAGCTCACCGGGAAAGATACCTATCTGGCTACACCTTC	CASSLAHRERYLSGYTF
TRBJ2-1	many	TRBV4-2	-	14	TGTGCCAGCAGCCGTGCGGGGACGAACAATGAGCAGTTCTTC	CASSRAGTNNEQFF
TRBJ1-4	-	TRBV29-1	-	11	TGCAGCGTTGTTACAGGCGGAAAACTGTTTTTT	CSVVTGGKLFF
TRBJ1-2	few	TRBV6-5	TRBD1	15	TGTGCCAGCAGTGACAGGGGGCAGGGCGGCTATGGCTACACCTTC	CASSDRGQGGYGYTF
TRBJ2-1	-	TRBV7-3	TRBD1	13	TGTGCCAGCAGCTCAACAGGGGCTCGAGAGCAGTTCTTC	CASSSTGAREQFF
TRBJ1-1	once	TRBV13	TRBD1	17	TGTGCCAGCAGCGCACGCGGGGACAGGGGGGCTAACACTGAAGCTTTCTTT	CASSARGDRGANTEAFF
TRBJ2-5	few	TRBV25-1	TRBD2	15	TGTGCCAGCAGTGATCCCGGGACTAGCGTGGAGACCCAGTACTTC	CASSDPGTSVETQYF
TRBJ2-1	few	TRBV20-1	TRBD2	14	TGCAGTGCCCAAGGGGTTAGCGGGAGGAATGAGCAGTTCTTC	CSAQGVSGRNEQFF
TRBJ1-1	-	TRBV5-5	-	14	TGTGCCAGCAGCTTGGTTCTTTTTAACACTGAAGCTTTCTTT	CASSLVLFNTEAFF
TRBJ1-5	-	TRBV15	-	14	TGTGCCACCAGCAGCCTCATGGCGGGTCAGCCCCAGCATTTT	CATSSLMAGQPQHF
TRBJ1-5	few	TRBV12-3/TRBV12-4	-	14	TGTGCCAGCATGCAGGGGAGAGGGAATCAGCCCCAGCATTTT	CASMQGRGNQPQHF
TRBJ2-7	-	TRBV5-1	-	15	TGCGCCAGCAGCCCGGATGGTTACAGCGCCTACGAGCAGTACTTC	CASSPDGYSAYEQYF
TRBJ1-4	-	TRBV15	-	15	TGTGCCACCAGCAGAGATCAGGGTGATAATGAAAAACTGTTTTTT	CATSRDQGDNEKLFF
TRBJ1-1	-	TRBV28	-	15	TGTGCCAGCAGGATAGAGGGGGGGCCACGAACTGAAGCTTTCTTT	CASRIEGGPRTEAFF
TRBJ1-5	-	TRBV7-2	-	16	TGTGCCAGCAGCTTAGCGGCACGGCTCCCCAATCAGCCCCAGCATTTT	CASSLAARLPNQPQHF
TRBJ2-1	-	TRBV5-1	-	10	TGCGCCAGCAGCGGAAATGAGCAGTTCTTC	CASSGNEQFF
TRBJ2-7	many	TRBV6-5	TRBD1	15	TGTGCCAGCACTCCACCACAGGGGTTTATGCGAAAGCAGTACTTC	CASTPPQGFMRKQYF
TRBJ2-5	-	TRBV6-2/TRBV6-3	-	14	TGTGCCAGCAGTTCGCGGACAGTCCAAGAGACCCAGTACTTC	CASSSRTVQETQYF
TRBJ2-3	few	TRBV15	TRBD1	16	TGTGCCACCAGCATCGGGACAGACTCTAGCACAGATACGCAGTATTTT	CATSIGTDSSTDTQYF
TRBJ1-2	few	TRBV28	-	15	TGTGCCAGCAGTTCGCGAGGCAGGGGAAACTATGGCTACACCTTC	CASSSRGRGNYGYTF
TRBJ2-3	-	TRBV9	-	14	TGTGCCAGCAGCGAGTGGGGGGAAGGAGATACGCAGTATTTT	CASSEWGEGDTQYF